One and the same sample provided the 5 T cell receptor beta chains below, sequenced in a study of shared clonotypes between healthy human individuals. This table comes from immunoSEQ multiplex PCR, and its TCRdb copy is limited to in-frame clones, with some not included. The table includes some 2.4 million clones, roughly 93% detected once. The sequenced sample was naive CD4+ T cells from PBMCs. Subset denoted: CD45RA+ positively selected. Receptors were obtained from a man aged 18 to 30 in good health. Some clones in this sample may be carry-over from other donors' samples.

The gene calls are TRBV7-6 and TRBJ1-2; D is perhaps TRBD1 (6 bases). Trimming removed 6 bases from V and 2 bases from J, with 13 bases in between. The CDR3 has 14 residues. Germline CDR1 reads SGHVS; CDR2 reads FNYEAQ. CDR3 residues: CASSSSQGNYGYTF. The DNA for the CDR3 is TGTGCCAGCAGTTCTAGCCAGGGGAACTATGGCTACACCTTC.

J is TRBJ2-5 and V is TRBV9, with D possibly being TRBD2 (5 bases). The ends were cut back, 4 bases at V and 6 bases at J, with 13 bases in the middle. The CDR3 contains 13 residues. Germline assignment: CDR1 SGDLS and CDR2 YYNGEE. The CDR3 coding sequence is TGTGCCAGCAGCTTCGCGGGCTCCCAGACCCAGTACTTC. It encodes CASSFAGSQTQYF. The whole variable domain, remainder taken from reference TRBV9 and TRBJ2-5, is DSGVTQTPKHLITATGQRVTLRCSPRSGDLSVYWYQQSLDQGLQFLIQYYNGEERAKGNILERFSAQQFPDLHSELNLSSLELGDSALYFCASSFAGSQTQYFGPGTRLLVL.

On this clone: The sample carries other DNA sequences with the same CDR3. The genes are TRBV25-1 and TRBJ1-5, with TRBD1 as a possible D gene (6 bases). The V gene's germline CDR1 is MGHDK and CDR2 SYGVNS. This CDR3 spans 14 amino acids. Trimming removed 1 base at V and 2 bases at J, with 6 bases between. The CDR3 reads CASSESGGNQPQHF. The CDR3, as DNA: TGTGCCAGCAGTGAATCAGGGGGCAATCAGCCCCAGCATTTT.

This CDR3 is CASSFASGRARETQYF. Written as DNA, the CDR3 is TGTGCCAGCAGCTTCGCTAGCGGGAGGGCCCGGGAGACCCAGTACTTC. The rearrangement uses TRBV5-4 and TRBJ2-5; 12 nucleotides align to TRBD2. Losses at the gene ends were 2 bases for V and 5 bases for J; bases not matched to a gene: 7. The CDR3 covers 16 residues. Germline V gene sequence: CDR1 SGHNT, CDR2 YYREEE (reference sequence).

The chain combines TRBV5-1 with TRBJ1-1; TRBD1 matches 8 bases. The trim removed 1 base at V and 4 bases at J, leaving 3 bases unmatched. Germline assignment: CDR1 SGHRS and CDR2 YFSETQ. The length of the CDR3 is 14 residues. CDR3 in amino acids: CASSLNTGGTEAFF. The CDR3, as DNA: TGCGCCAGCAGCTTGAACACAGGGGGCACTGAAGCTTTCTTT.